The 15 T cell receptor beta chains in this list originate from one sample, sequenced in a study of T cell responses to AZD1222 COVID-19 vaccine. This table comes from immunoSEQ multiplex PCR, and its TCRdb copy is limited to in-frame clones, with some not included. The repertoire has under 150,000 clones, about 90% of them found once; the top ten carry 5% to 6.5%. The sequencing here drew on peripheral blood, taken on day 0 of AZD1222 vaccination. The receptors derive from an adult in good health.

This chain connects TRBV19 to TRBJ1-1, with D perhaps TRBD1 (5 bases). The CDR3 totals 17 residues. CDR1 and CDR2 (germline): LNHDA, SQIVND (reference sequence). V gave up 6 bases and J gave up 2 bases, with 22 bases separating them. The CDR3 loop reads CASSADPDSTVNTEAFF. CDR3 DNA: TGTGCCAGTAGCGCCGACCCCGACAGCACGGTAAACACTGAAGCTTTCTTT.

The chain joins TRBV6-2 or TRBV6-3 to TRBJ2-7; D is undetermined. Germline values: CDR1 MNHEY, CDR2 SVGEGT. CDR3 length: 13 amino acids. The germline V and J ends were trimmed by 6 bases and 5 bases, with 14 bases remaining between them. The CDR3 loop reads CASSPEAEDEQYF. The CDR3 DNA sequence: TGTGCCAGCAGCCCTGAGGCTGAGGACGAGCAGTACTTC.

The J gene is TRBJ2-7, the V gene TRBV10-2; D might be TRBD1 (6 bases). Germline values: CDR1 WSHSY, CDR2 SAAADI. V was shortened by 8 bases and J by 3 bases, with 29 bases between the two germline ends. CDR3 length: 18 residues. CDR3 region: CASDDTGRVLGLDYEQYF. The CDR3 bases are TGCGCCAGCGACGATACAGGGCGGGTTTTAGGGTTAGACTACGAGCAGTACTTC.

The chain has TRBV6-2 or TRBV6-3 and TRBJ2-1, with 9 bases fitting TRBD2. V dropped 6 bases and J dropped 14; count of bases not matched to a gene: 17. Germline V gives CDR1 MNHEY, CDR2 SVGEGT. The CDR3 covers 15 residues. CDR3 protein: CASSRPRDLAGSEFF. CDR3 sequence (DNA): TGTGCCAGCAGCCGCCCTAGGGACCTAGCGGGATCGGAGTTCTTC.

This chain joins TRBV15 and TRBJ1-4; 7 nucleotides agree with TRBD1. Germline assignment: CDR1 LNHNV and CDR2 YYDKDF (reference sequence). The CDR3 totals 15 residues. Losses at the gene ends were 0 bases for V and 6 bases for J; bases not matched to a gene: 4. This CDR3 reads CATSRDGTAHEKLFF. The CDR3 region has the DNA TGTGCCACCAGCAGAGATGGGACAGCCCATGAAAAACTGTTTTTT.

This clone has just one count. The V and J genes are TRBV30 and TRBJ2-5; D not resolved. Germline V gene data show CDR1 as GTSNPN and CDR2 as SVGIG (reference sequence). The ends were cut back, 2 bases at V and 4 bases at J, with 11 bases in the middle. This CDR3 contains 13 residues. CDR3 residues: CAWSRAPPETQYF. The DNA for the CDR3 is TGTGCCTGGAGTAGGGCCCCGCCAGAGACCCAGTACTTC. The full variable domain, its missing parts supplied by reference TRBV30 and TRBJ2-5, is SQTIHQWPATLVQPVGSPLSLECTVEGTSNPNLYWYRQAAGRGLQLLFYSVGIGQISSEVPQNLSASRPQDRQFILSSKKLLLSDSGFYLCAWSRAPPETQYFGPGTRLLVL.

This clone appeared once. CDR3 nucleotide sequence: TGTGCCAGCAGCCTTCGGGGAGGGGGCGATGGCTACACCTTC. Translated, it gives CASSLRGGGDGYTF. The V gene is TRBV6-4, the J gene TRBJ1-2; 7 bases line up with TRBD1. Germline CDR1 and CDR2: MRHNA and SNTAGT. CDR3 length equals 14 residues. V shed 6 bases, J shed 6 bases, and the junction held 10 bases outside the gene matches.

V and J are TRBV6-1 and TRBJ2-7; D uncertain. The CDR3 extends over 13 amino acids. The V end lost 3 bases, the J end lost 6 bases, and 12 bases lay between the germline ends. From germline, CDR1 is MNHNS and CDR2 SASEGT. The CDR3 is CASSDHLVGEQYF. For the CDR3, the DNA is TGTGCCAGCAGTGATCACCTAGTGGGCGAGCAGTACTTC.

J is TRBJ2-3 and V is TRBV15; D possibly uses TRBD1 or TRBD2 (6 bases each). In germline, CDR1 is LNHNV, CDR2 YYDKDF (reference sequence). CDR3 size: 18 residues. Trimming took 11 bases from V and 4 from J, leaving 31 bases between them. As DNA, the CDR3 is TGTGCCCCCCCCTGGGCAACAGGGACTTTCAAAAGCGCAGATACGCAGTATTTT. This sequence encodes CAPPWATGTFKSADTQYF.

The J gene is TRBJ1-6, the V gene TRBV3-1 (or the pseudogene TRBV3-2); possible D gene TRBD1, 5 bases. This CDR3 has 14 amino acids. Trimming pared 2 bases from V and 6 bases from J, leaving 8 bases between. Per germline, CDR1 LGHDT and CDR2 YNNKEL (reference sequence). This CDR3 reads CASSQMGGNSPLHF. The CDR3 bases are TGTGCCAGCAGCCAAATGGGGGGTAATTCACCCCTCCACTTT.

This rearrangement joins TRBV5-4 to TRBJ1-2; 9 bases line up with TRBD1. The CDR3 sequence is 16 residues long. The trim removed 4 bases at V and 5 bases at J, leaving 12 bases unmatched. Germline-derived CDR1 and CDR2 are SGHNT and YYREEE (reference sequence). CDR3 amino acids: CASSKLAGTGFYGYTF. In DNA, the CDR3 is TGTGCCAGCAGCAAACTGGCCGGGACAGGGTTTTATGGCTACACCTTC.

The rearrangement joins TRBV11-2 to TRBJ1-3, with D unclear. Germline V gene data show CDR1 as SGHAT and CDR2 as FQNNGV. The CDR3 consists of 18 residues. V shed 5 bases and J shed 0 bases, with 20 bases lying between them. CDR3 region: CASSLGSIRQSSGNTIYF. CDR3 nucleotide sequence: TGTGCCAGCAGCCTGGGATCGATTCGTCAGAGCTCTGGAAACACCATATATTTT.

The chain links TRBV27 to TRBJ1-5, with TRBD1 as a possible D gene (5 bases). Germline-derived CDR1 and CDR2 are MNHEY and SMNVEV (reference sequence). The CDR3 runs to 14 residues. V was clipped by 8 bases and J by 3 bases, with 14 bases between them. The CDR3 spells CASATGGYNQPQHF. The CDR3 DNA reads TGTGCCAGCGCCACGGGGGGGTACAATCAGCCCCAGCATTTT.

The chain uses TRBV28 and TRBJ2-5, with D perhaps TRBD1 or TRBD2 (5 bases each). The CDR3 is 14 residues long. Germline V gene lookup returns CDR1 MDHEN and CDR2 SYDVKM. Trimming cost V 7 bases and J 1 base, with 13 bases left between them. CDR3 sequence reads: CASTPPGTQETQYF. The CDR3 bases are TGTGCCAGCACACCCCCAGGGACCCAAGAGACCCAGTACTTC.

This clone has only one observation. V usage is TRBV27 and J usage is TRBJ2-1; tentative D call: TRBD2 (6 bases). Germline V gene sequence: CDR1 MNHEY, CDR2 SMNVEV (reference sequence). Trimming stripped 4 bases from V and 3 bases from J, with 22 bases between. The length of the CDR3 is 18 residues. The CDR3 DNA reads as TGTGCCAGCAGTTCCCGACTAGTAGGGAGGCCGTACTACAATGAGCAGTTCTTC. It is translated as CASSSRLVGRPYYNEQFF.